What follows is one TCR beta chain and its context. Its antigen is still unknown. The study ran its PCR with 60 Vbeta and 13 Jbeta primers. Sequenced by immunoSEQ multiplex PCR; TCRdb stores in-frame clones only, minus some. The repertoire table contains about 40,000 clones. The data were obtained in a study of cytomegalovirus exposure and HLA in healthy donors. General observations from the study: Reports credit the classifier with highly specific, highly sensitive diagnosis of cytomegalovirus status.

Germline assignment: CDR1 SEHNR and CDR2 FQNEAQ (reference sequence). The CDR3 has 17 amino acids. Trimming at V came to 1 base and at J to 7 bases, leaving 8 bases not matched to a gene. Specimen: PBMCs. The TCR sequence derives from a woman aged 25 to 39 in good health and CMV-seronegative. The chain has TRBV7-9 and TRBJ2-1; TRBD2 matches 12 bases. CDR3: CASSLVATSGRRNEQFF. The DNA of the CDR3 is TGTGCCAGCAGCTTAGTGGCGACTAGCGGGAGAAGGAATGAGCAGTTCTTC.